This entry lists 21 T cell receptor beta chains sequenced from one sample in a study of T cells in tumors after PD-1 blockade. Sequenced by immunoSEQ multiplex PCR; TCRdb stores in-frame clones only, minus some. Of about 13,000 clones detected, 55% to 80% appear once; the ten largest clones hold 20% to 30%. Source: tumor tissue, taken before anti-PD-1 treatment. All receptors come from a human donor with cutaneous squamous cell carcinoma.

CDR3 amino acids: CASGSGYEQYF. The DNA for the CDR3 is TGTGCCAGCGGTTCGGGCTACGAGCAGTACTTC. V and J are TRBV12-3 or TRBV12-4 and TRBJ2-7; D unresolved. The CDR3 has 11 residues. V was cut by 8 bases and J by 3 bases, with 8 bases left in between.

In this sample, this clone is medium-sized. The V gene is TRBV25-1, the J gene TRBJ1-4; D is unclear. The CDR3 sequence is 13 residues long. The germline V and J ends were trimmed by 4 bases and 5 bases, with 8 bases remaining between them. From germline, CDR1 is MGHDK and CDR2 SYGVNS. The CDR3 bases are TGTGCCAGCAGTGTTTCGGGAAATGAAAAACTGTTTTTT. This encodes CASSVSGNEKLFF. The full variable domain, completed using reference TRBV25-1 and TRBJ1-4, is EADIYQTPRYLVIGTGKKITLECSQTMGHDKMYWYQQDPGMELHLIHYSYGVNSTEKGDLSSESTVSRIRTEHFPLTLESARPSHTSQYLCASSVSGNEKLFFGSGTQLSVL.

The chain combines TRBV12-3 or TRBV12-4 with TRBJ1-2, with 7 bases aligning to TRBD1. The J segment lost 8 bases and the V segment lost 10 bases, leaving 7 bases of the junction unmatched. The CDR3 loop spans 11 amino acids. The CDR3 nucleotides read TGTGCCACCTCGGACAGGCAGGGCTACACCTTC. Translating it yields CATSDRQGYTF.

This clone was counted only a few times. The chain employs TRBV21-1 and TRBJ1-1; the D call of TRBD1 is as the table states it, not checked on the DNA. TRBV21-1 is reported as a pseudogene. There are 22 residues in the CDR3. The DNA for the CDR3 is TGTGCCAGCAGCAAAGTTTCCGGGGACAGGGATAAATCGAATGGCATGAACACTGAAGCTTTCTTT. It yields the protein CASSKVSGDRDKSNGMNTEAFF.

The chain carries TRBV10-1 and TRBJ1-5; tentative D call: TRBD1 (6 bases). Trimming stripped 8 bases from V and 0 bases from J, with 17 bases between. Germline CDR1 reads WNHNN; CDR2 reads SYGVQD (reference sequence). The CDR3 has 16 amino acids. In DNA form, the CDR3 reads TGCGCCAGCGGGCAGGGGAGGTATTATAGCAATCAGCCCCAGCATTTT. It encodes CASGQGRYYSNQPQHF.

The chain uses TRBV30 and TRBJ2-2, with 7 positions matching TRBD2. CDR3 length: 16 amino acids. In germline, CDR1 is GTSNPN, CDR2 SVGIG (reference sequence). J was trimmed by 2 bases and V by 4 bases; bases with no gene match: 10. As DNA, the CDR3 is TGTGCCTGGACTGCTATACGGGGGGTAAACACCGGGGAGCTGTTTTTT. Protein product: CAWTAIRGVNTGELFF.

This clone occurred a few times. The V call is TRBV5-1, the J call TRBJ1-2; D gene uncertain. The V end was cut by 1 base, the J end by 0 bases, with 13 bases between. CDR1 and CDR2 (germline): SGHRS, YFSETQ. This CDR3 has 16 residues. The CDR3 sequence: CASSLRVATPNYGYTF. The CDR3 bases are TGCGCCAGCAGCTTGAGGGTCGCGACACCTAACTATGGCTACACCTTC.

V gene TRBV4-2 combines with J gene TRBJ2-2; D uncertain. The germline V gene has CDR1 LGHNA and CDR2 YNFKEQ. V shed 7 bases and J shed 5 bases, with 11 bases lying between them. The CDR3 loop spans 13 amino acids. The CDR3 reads CASNRLGTGELFF. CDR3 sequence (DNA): TGTGCCAGCAACCGACTGGGAACCGGGGAGCTGTTTTTT.

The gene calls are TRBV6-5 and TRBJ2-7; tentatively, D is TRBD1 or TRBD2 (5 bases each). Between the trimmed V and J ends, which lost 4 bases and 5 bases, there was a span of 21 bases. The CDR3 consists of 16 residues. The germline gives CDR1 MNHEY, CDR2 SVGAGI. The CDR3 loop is CASSSPRELRSHEQYF. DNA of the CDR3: TGTGCCAGCAGTTCCCCCAGGGAGTTGAGGAGTCACGAGCAGTACTTC.

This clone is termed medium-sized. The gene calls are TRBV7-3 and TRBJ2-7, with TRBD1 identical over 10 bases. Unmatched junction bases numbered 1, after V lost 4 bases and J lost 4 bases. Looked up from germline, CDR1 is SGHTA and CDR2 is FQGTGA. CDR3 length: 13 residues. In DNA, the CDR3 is TGTGCCAGCAGCTGGGGACAGGGGTACGAGCAGTACTTC. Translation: CASSWGQGYEQYF. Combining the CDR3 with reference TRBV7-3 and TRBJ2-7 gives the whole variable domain GAGVSQTPSNKVTEKGKYVELRCDPISGHTALYWYRQSLGQGPEFLIYFQGTGAADDSGLPNDRFFAVRPEGSVSTLKIQRTERGDSAVYLCASSWGQGYEQYFGPGTRLTVT.

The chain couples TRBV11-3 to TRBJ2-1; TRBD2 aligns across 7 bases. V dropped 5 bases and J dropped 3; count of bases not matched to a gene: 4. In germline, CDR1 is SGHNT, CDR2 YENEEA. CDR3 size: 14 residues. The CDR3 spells CASSGTTVYNEQFF. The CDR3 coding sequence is TGTGCCAGCAGCGGGACTACGGTCTACAATGAGCAGTTCTTC.

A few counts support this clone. CDR3 nucleotides: TGTGCCAGCAAGGGCAGGGGGTCCTACGAGCAGTACTTC. Translation gives CASKGRGSYEQYF. The V gene is TRBV28, the J gene TRBJ2-7; 7 bases are shared with TRBD1. The germline V gene encodes CDR1 MDHEN and CDR2 SYDVKM. V trimming: 7 bases; J trimming: 1 base; junction bases outside the gene matches: 4. There are 13 residues in the CDR3.

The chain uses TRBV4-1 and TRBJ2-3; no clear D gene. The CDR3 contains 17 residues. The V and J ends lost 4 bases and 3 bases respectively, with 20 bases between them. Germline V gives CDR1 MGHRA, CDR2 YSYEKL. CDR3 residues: CASSPIDHTRPTDTQYF. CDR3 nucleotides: TGCGCCAGCAGCCCCATCGATCATACACGCCCAACAGATACGCAGTATTTT.

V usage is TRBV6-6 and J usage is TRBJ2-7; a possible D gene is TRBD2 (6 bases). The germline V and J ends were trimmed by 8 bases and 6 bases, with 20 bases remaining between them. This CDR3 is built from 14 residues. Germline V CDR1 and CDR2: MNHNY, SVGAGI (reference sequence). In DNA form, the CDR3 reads TGTGCCAGCCGCTTAAGTGGGGGGAAAGGCGAGCAGTACTTC. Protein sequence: CASRLSGGKGEQYF.

The CDR3 sequence is CASSELKGAGELFF. The CDR3 DNA reads TGTGCCAGCAGTGAATTAAAGGGGGCCGGGGAGCTGTTTTTT. The rearrangement uses TRBV2 and TRBJ2-2; tentatively, D is TRBD1 (6 bases). With 2 bases removed from V and 6 bases from J, the gap between germline ends came to 10 bases. Germline CDR1 SNHLY, CDR2 FYNNEI. The CDR3 is 14 amino acids.

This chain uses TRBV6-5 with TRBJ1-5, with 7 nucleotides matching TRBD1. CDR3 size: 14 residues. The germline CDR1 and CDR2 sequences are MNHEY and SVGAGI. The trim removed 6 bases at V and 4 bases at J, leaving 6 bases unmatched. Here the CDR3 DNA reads TGTGCCAGCAGGGAGGGACAGACAAATCAGCCCCAGCATTTT. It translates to CASREGQTNQPQHF.

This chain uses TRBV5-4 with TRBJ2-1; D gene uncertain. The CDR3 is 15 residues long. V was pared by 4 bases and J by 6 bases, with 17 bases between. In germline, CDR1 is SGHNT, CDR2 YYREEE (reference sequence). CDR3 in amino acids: CASSTPSQESNEQFF. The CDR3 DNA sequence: TGTGCCAGCAGCACCCCCTCCCAGGAATCCAATGAGCAGTTCTTC.

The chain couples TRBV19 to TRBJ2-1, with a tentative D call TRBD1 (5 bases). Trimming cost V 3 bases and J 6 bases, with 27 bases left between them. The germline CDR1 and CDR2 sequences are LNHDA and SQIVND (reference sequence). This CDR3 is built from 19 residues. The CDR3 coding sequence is TGTGCCAGTAGTATCTCCTTTTTATTACGCGACAGTTTTCTCAATGAGCAGTTCTTC. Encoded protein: CASSISFLLRDSFLNEQFF.

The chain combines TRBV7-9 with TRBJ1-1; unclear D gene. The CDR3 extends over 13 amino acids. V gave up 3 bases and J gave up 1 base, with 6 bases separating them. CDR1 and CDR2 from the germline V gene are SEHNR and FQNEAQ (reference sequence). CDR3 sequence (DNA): TGTGCCAGCAGCTTCGACACGAACACTGAAGCTTTCTTT. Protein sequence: CASSFDTNTEAFF. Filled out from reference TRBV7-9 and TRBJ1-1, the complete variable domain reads DTGVSQNPRHKITKRGQNVTFRCDPISEHNRLYWYRQTLGQGPEFLTYFQNEAQLEKSRLLSDRFSAERPKGSFSTLEIQRTEQGDSAMYLCASSFDTNTEAFFGQGTRLTVV.

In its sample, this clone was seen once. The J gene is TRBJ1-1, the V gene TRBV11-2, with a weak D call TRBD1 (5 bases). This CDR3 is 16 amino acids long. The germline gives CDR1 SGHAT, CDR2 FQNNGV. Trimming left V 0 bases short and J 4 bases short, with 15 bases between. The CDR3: CASSLDFGRGSTEAFF. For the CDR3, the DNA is TGTGCCAGCAGCTTAGATTTTGGACGGGGCTCCACTGAAGCTTTCTTT.

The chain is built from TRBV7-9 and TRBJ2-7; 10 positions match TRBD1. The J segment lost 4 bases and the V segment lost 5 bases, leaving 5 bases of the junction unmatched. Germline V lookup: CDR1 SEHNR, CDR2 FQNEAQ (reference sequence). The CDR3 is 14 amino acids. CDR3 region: CASSIRQGAYEQYF. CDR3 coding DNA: TGTGCCAGCAGCATCCGACAGGGGGCGTACGAGCAGTACTTC.